These 30 T cell receptor beta chains originate from one sample sequenced in a study of blood T cells in healthy people across ages. Combining a sample-barcoded 5' primer with a J-beta primer mix, a second PCR ran for roughly 6 to 11 cycles. TCRdb redid the calling of the 5' RACE reads with MiXCR, one entry per CDR3 protein. The sample holds 540,000 or so distinct CDR3 sequences, roughly 43% seen once. Material: blood. The receptor source for this set is an elderly man in good health.

The chain combines TRBV7-2 with TRBJ2-1, with 9 bases that match TRBD2. Looked up from germline, CDR1 is SGHTA and CDR2 is FQGNSA. Trimming cost V 7 bases and J 7 bases; bases outside gene matches: 5. The CDR3 runs to 13 residues. CDR3 sequence reads: CASTLSGRNEQFF. CDR3 nucleotide sequence: TGTGCCAGCACATTAAGCGGGAGGAATGAGCAGTTCTTC.

The chain recombines TRBV27 with TRBJ2-7; D uncertain. V lost 2 bases, J lost 5 bases, and 13 bases lay in between. The CDR3 extends over 14 amino acids. Germline-derived CDR1 and CDR2 are MNHEY and SMNVEV (reference sequence). The CDR3 DNA is TGTGCCAGCAGTTTACCAACTCGACCCCACGAGCAGTACTTC. This sequence encodes CASSLPTRPHEQYF.

The chain joins TRBV29-1 to TRBJ1-2; 8 nucleotides align to TRBD1. V dropped 2 bases and J dropped 7; count of bases not matched to a gene: 9. Germline V gives CDR1 SQVTM, CDR2 ANQGSEA. The CDR3 loop spans 14 amino acids. CDR3 coding DNA: TGCAGCGTTGAAAGGGGGCAGGGGGCGGGTGGCTACACCTTC. Its protein is CSVERGQGAGGYTF.

This clonotype was observed a few times. The chain is built from TRBV7-3 and TRBJ2-1; 8 nucleotides match TRBD1. In germline, CDR1 is SGHTA, CDR2 FQGTGA. The trim removed 3 bases at V and 3 bases at J, leaving 4 bases unmatched. The CDR3 consists of 15 residues. This chain's CDR3 is CASSFGQGHYNEQFF. The CDR3 coding sequence is TGTGCCAGCAGCTTTGGACAGGGACACTACAATGAGCAGTTCTTC.

In its sample, this clonotype was seen a few times. The V call is TRBV10-3, the J call TRBJ2-3; no definite D call. CDR1 is ENHRY, CDR2 SYGVKD, per germline. Trimming cost V 0 bases and J 9 bases, with 10 bases left between them. The CDR3 spans 13 residues. The CDR3 loop is CAISESTYVTQYF. CDR3 sequence (DNA): TGTGCCATCAGTGAGTCGACCTATGTCACGCAGTATTTT.

This rearrangement joins TRBV4-3 to TRBJ2-5; 8 nucleotides align to TRBD2. Germline lookup yields CDR1 LGHNA and CDR2 YSLEER. V trimming: 3 bases; J trimming: 5 bases; junction bases outside the gene matches: 2. The CDR3 extends over 13 amino acids. The DNA of the CDR3 is TGCGCCAGCAGCCAGGGACTAGTTGAGACCCAGTACTTC. As protein: CASSQGLVETQYF.

This clonotype was seen only a few times. The J gene is TRBJ2-7, the V gene TRBV29-1, with 13 nucleotides matching TRBD2. The V gene end was trimmed by 5 bases and the J gene end by 1 base; junction bases not matched to a gene: 2. CDR1 and CDR2 (germline): SQVTM, ANQGSEA. The CDR3 has 14 residues. CDR3 bases: TGCAGCGTTAAGACTAGCGGGGGGTCCTACGAGCAGTACTTC. It encodes CSVKTSGGSYEQYF.

As to this clonotype: Relative to the germline gene, one junction end is altered; a read error may explain this. The J gene is TRBJ2-7, the V gene TRBV12-5; TRBD1 matches at 9 bases. This CDR3 is built from 16 residues. CDR1 and CDR2 (germline): LGHNT, FRNRAP. CDR3 in DNA: TGTACTAGTGGTTTGGCGACAGGGGGGACTATGGGCGAGCAGTACTTC. Translation gives CTSGLATGGTMGEQYF.

The CDR3 DNA is TGTGCCAGCAGTTACCCACATGGCCCGGTAAGCCTCCATCAGCCCCAGCATTTT. Its protein product is CASSYPHGPVSLHQPQHF. V gene TRBV6-5 combines with J gene TRBJ1-5; D ambiguous. V was trimmed by 2 bases and J by 5 bases, leaving 22 bases between them. This CDR3 has 18 residues. Germline V gene sequence: CDR1 MNHEY, CDR2 SVGAGI.

Only a few counts were recorded for this clonotype. The rearrangement uses TRBV6-6 and TRBJ1-5; D not resolved. This CDR3 contains 14 residues. CDR1 is MNHNY and CDR2 is SVGAGI in the germline V gene (reference sequence). The V gene lost 3 bases and the J gene lost 0 bases, with 6 bases spanning the gap. CDR3 residues: CASSYTASNQPQHF. The CDR3 region has the DNA TGTGCCAGCAGTTATACAGCTAGCAATCAGCCCCAGCATTTT.

About this clonotype: The junction shows a germline mismatch at one end, possibly a read error. The V and J genes are TRBV9 and TRBJ2-2; D perhaps matches TRBD2 (6 bases). Germline CDR1 and CDR2: SGDLS and YYNGEE. There are 16 residues in the CDR3. The CDR3 DNA reads TGTGCCGGCAGCGTAGGGACTTCGCAGATCGAGGGGGAGCTGTTTTTT. Amino acids: CAGSVGTSQIEGELFF.

V is TRBV10-2 and J is TRBJ2-1; weak D call: TRBD1 (6 bases). The V end was cut by 3 bases, the J end by 8 bases, with 14 bases between. The CDR3 totals 14 residues. Germline lookup yields CDR1 WSHSY and CDR2 SAAADI. Written as DNA, the CDR3 is TGCGCCAGCAGTGAATGGACAGACGTCGATGAGCAGTTCTTC. It encodes CASSEWTDVDEQFF.

CDR3 in DNA: TGTGCCACCAGCAGCATGGGACGAGCGGGGACTAATGAGCAGTTCTTC. It translates to CATSSMGRAGTNEQFF. J is TRBJ2-1 and V is TRBV15; 7 positions agree with TRBD2. The CDR3 spans 16 residues. Germline CDR1 is LNHNV and CDR2 is YYDKDF (reference sequence). V lost 3 bases, J lost 7 bases, and 12 bases stayed unmatched.

In its sample, this clonotype was seen a few times. The rearrangement joins TRBV20-1 to TRBJ2-7, with 11 nucleotides matching TRBD2. This CDR3 region has 19 residues. Germline assignment: CDR1 DFQATT and CDR2 SNEGSKA (reference sequence). V lost 0 bases to trimming and J lost 3 bases; unmatched junction nucleotides: 16. The CDR3 here is CSARDLTSGSVRGVYEQYF. The CDR3 bases are TGCAGTGCTAGAGACCTTACTAGCGGGAGTGTCCGAGGGGTCTACGAGCAGTACTTC.

The chain employs TRBV20-1 and TRBJ2-3, with 10 bases that match TRBD2. The J segment lost 5 bases and the V segment lost 1 base, leaving 6 bases of the junction unmatched. The CDR3 spans 15 residues. Germline-derived CDR1 and CDR2 are DFQATT and SNEGSKA (reference sequence). CDR3: CSARALAGAGDTQYF. DNA for the CDR3: TGCAGTGCTAGAGCTCTAGCGGGGGCTGGAGATACGCAGTATTTT.

V and J are TRBV18 and TRBJ1-2; D may be TRBD1 (6 bases). V gave up 1 base and J gave up 4 bases, with 13 bases separating them. The CDR3 loop spans 15 amino acids. Germline loops: CDR1 KGHSH, CDR2 LQKENI. The CDR3 reads CASSPRDTWAYGYTF. CDR3 sequence (DNA): TGTGCCAGCTCACCACGGGACACCTGGGCCTATGGCTACACCTTC.

This clonotype was seen repeatedly, ten times or more. The chain carries TRBV6-5 and TRBJ1-6; perhaps TRBD1 as D (5 bases). Germline V gene data show CDR1 as MNHEY and CDR2 as SVGAGI. This CDR3 spans 15 amino acids. Trimming took 6 bases from V and 14 from J, leaving 23 bases between them. CDR3 nucleotide sequence: TGTGCCAGCAGCTTTACCGAGGACGGGGGATGGACCCTCCACTTT. It translates to CASSFTEDGGWTLHF.

The chain combines TRBV7-2 with TRBJ2-7; D is unresolved. CDR1 and CDR2 from the germline V gene are SGHTA and FQGNSA. V was trimmed by 3 bases and J by 2 bases, leaving 8 bases between them. The CDR3 is 13 amino acids. The CDR3 sequence: CASSFSFPYEQYF. DNA of the CDR3: TGTGCCAGCAGCTTCAGCTTTCCCTACGAGCAGTACTTC.

This sequence joins TRBV24-1 and TRBJ2-1; either TRBD1 or TRBD2 may fit D (7 bases each). CDR3 length equals 16 residues. Germline-derived CDR1 and CDR2 are KGHDR and SFDVKD. The V and J ends lost 5 bases and 13 bases respectively, with 26 bases between them. CDR3 in amino acids: CATSAPGGQRQETQFF. The CDR3 region has the DNA TGTGCCACCAGTGCCCCGGGGGGACAGCGGCAAGAGACCCAGTTCTTC.

V and J are TRBV7-2 and TRBJ2-3; TRBD2 matches 13 bases. J gave up 0 bases and V 5 bases, and 8 bases lay outside the gene matches. This CDR3 spans 18 amino acids. Looked up from germline, CDR1 is SGHTA and CDR2 is FQGNSA. CDR3 in DNA: TGTGCCAGCAGCACACCCGGGACTAGCGGGGCGAGCACAGATACGCAGTATTTT. Its protein is CASSTPGTSGASTDTQYF.

This clonotype was seen more than once but under ten times. The chain combines TRBV6-6 with TRBJ2-3; perhaps TRBD2 as D (5 bases). This CDR3 region has 15 residues. The ends were cut back, 2 bases at V and 1 base at J, with 10 bases in the middle. Germline CDR1 is MNHNY and CDR2 is SVGAGI (reference sequence). CDR3 sequence (DNA): TGTGCCAGCAGTTACGAAGGAGCGGGCACAGATACGCAGTATTTT. This translates into CASSYEGAGTDTQYF.

This clonotype was counted once. The rearrangement uses TRBV11-2 and TRBJ2-3; D assignment may be TRBD1 or TRBD2 (6 bases each). V was clipped by 2 bases and J by 3 bases, with 12 bases between them. Germline V gene lookup returns CDR1 SGHAT and CDR2 FQNNGV. The CDR3 has 15 amino acids. The CDR3 loop is CASSLRGVGTDTQYF. The DNA for the CDR3 is TGTGCCAGCAGCTTAAGGGGGGTCGGGACAGATACGCAGTATTTT.

The rearrangement links TRBV7-2 to TRBJ2-3; 13 nucleotides align to TRBD2. Trimming removed 4 bases from V and 5 bases from J; junction bases left unmatched: 9. The CDR3 has 17 amino acids. Germline assignment: CDR1 SGHTA and CDR2 FQGNSA. CDR3 sequence (DNA): TGTGCCAGCAGCTCACCCCGACTAGCGGGGGGCGTAGATACGCAGTATTTT. Translated, it gives CASSSPRLAGGVDTQYF.

The V call is TRBV4-2, the J call TRBJ2-3; 9 nucleotides agree with TRBD1. Germline V gives CDR1 LGHNA, CDR2 YNFKEQ. CDR3 length: 16 residues. Trimming at V came to 1 base and at J to 3 bases, leaving 5 bases not matched to a gene. CDR3 in DNA: TGTGCCAGCAGCCAAGTTTGGGACAGGGAGACAGATACGCAGTATTTT. Encoded protein: CASSQVWDRETDTQYF.

This clonotype turned up a few times. The J gene is TRBJ2-5, the V gene TRBV30; maybe TRBD2 (5 bases). Germline values: CDR1 GTSNPN, CDR2 SVGIG (reference sequence). The length of the CDR3 is 14 residues. With 1 base removed from V and 1 base from J, the gap between germline ends came to 10 bases. The CDR3 is CAWSDGRVQETQYF. CDR3 nucleotide sequence: TGTGCCTGGAGTGATGGGCGGGTCCAAGAGACCCAGTACTTC.

The chain employs TRBV7-2 and TRBJ2-3; 9 nucleotides match TRBD2. The CDR3 extends over 15 amino acids. CDR1 is SGHTA and CDR2 is FQGNSA in the germline V gene. Trimming removed 0 bases from V and 4 bases from J; junction bases left unmatched: 2. In nucleotides, the CDR3 is TGTGCCAGCAGCTTAGCTAGCGGGAGTTCAGATACGCAGTATTTT. Its protein product is CASSLASGSSDTQYF.

This clonotype was observed a single time. The chain recombines TRBV12-3 or TRBV12-4 with TRBJ2-1; possible D gene TRBD2, 6 bases. The length of the CDR3 is 12 residues. Trimming removed 6 bases from V and 6 bases from J, with 9 bases in between. CDR3 coding DNA: TGTGCCAGCAGATTGGGGGGCAATGAGCAGTTCTTC. Translating it yields CASRLGGNEQFF.

The genes are TRBV6-5 and TRBJ2-1, with D perhaps given as TRBD1 or TRBD2 (5 bases each). The end of the DNA is better explained by TRBJ2-7, so the J call may be wrong. This CDR3 is built from 16 residues. In germline, CDR1 is MNHEY, CDR2 SVGAGI. CDR3 protein: CASRRTAGSSYNEQYF. The DNA of the CDR3 is TGTGCCAGCAGAAGAACCGCAGGGAGCTCCTACAATGAGCAGTACTTC.

This clonotype was counted between two and nine times. The chain couples TRBV20-1 to TRBJ2-1, with D perhaps TRBD1 or TRBD2 (5 bases each). The ends were cut back, 4 bases at V and 2 bases at J, with 12 bases in the middle. The CDR3 is 14 residues long. Germline loops: CDR1 DFQATT, CDR2 SNEGSKA (reference sequence). The CDR3 DNA is TGCAGTGCTATCTCCGGGACGACCTACAATGAGCAGTTCTTC. As protein: CSAISGTTYNEQFF.

The CDR3 is CASSLSPRGRTGELFF. In DNA, the CDR3 is TGTGCCAGCAGCTTATCTCCCCGGGGGCGAACCGGGGAGCTGTTTTTT. This chain uses TRBV7-2 with TRBJ2-2; D could derive from TRBD1 or TRBD2 (6 bases each). V was shortened by 2 bases and J by 5 bases, with 15 bases between the two germline ends. CDR3 length: 16 residues. Germline V gives CDR1 SGHTA, CDR2 FQGNSA.